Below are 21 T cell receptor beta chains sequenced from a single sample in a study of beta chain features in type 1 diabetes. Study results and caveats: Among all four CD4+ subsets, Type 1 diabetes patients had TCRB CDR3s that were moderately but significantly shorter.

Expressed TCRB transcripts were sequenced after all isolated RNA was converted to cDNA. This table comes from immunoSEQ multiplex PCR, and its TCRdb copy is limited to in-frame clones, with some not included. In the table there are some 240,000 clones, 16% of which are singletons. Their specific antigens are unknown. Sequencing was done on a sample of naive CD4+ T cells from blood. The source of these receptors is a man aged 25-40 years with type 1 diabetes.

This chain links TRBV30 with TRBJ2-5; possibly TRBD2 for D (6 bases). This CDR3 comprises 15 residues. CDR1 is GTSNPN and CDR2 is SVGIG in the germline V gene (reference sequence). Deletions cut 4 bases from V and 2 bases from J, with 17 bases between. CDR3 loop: CAWNTGLPRQETQYF. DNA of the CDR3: TGTGCCTGGAACACGGGACTCCCCCGACAAGAGACCCAGTACTTC. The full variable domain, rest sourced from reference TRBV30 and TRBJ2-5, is SQTIHQWPATLVQPVGSPLSLECTVEGTSNPNLYWYRQAAGRGLQLLFYSVGIGQISSEVPQNLSASRPQDRQFILSSKKLLLSDSGFYLCAWNTGLPRQETQYFGPGTRLLVL.

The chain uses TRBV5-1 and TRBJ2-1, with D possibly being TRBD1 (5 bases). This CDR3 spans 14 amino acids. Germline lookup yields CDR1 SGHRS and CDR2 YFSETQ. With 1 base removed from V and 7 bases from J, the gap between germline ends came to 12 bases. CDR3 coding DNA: TGCGCCAGCAGCTTGCTGACAGCTGAAAATGAGCAGTTCTTC. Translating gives CASSLLTAENEQFF.

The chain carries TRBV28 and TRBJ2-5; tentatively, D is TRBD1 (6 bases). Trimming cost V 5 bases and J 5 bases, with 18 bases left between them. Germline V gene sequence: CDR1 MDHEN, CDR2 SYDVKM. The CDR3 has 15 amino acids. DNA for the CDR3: TGTGCCAGCAGTCAGGGACAAGCCAGAAAGGAGACCCAGTACTTC. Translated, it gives CASSQGQARKETQYF.

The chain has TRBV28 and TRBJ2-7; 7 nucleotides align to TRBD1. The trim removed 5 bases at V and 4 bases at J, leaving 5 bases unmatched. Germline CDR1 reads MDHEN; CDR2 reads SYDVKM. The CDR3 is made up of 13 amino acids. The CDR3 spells CASSGQVEYEQYF. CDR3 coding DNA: TGTGCCAGCAGTGGACAGGTGGAATACGAGCAGTACTTC.

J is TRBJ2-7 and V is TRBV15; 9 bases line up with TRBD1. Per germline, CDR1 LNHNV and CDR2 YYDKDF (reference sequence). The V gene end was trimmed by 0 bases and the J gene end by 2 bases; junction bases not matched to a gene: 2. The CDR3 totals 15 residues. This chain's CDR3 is CATSRDRDRAYEQYF. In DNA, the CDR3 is TGTGCCACCAGCAGAGACCGGGACAGGGCCTACGAGCAGTACTTC.

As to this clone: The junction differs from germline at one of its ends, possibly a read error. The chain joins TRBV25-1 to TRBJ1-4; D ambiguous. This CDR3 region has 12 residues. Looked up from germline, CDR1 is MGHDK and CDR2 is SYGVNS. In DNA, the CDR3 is TGTGCCAGCAGTGAATATTCCAGCTATCTGGTTTTT. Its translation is CASSEYSSYLVF. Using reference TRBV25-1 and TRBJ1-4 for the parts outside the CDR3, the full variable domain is EADIYQTPRYLVIGTGKKITLECSQTMGHDKMYWYQQDPGMELHLIHYSYGVNSTEKGDLSSESTVSRIRTEHFPLTLESARPSHTSQYLCASSEYSSYLVFGSGTQLSVL.

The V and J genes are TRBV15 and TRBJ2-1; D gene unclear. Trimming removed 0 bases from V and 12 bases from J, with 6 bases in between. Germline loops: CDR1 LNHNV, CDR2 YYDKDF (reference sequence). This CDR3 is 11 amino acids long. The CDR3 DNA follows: TGTGCCACCAGCAGAGATTTTGTGCAGTTCTTC. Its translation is CATSRDFVQFF. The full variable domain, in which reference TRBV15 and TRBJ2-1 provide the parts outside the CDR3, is DAMVIQNPRYQVTQFGKPVTLSCSQTLNHNVMYWYQQKSSQAPKLLFHYYDKDFNNEADTPDNFQSRRPNTSFCFLDIRSPGLGDTAMYLCATSRDFVQFFGPGTRLTVL.

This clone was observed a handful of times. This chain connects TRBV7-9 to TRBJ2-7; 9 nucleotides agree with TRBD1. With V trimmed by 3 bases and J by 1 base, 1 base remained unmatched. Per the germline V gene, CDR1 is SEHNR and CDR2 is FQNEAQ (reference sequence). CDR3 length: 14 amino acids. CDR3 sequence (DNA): TGTGCCAGCAGCTTCGGACAGGGGTCCTACGAGCAGTACTTC. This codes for CASSFGQGSYEQYF.

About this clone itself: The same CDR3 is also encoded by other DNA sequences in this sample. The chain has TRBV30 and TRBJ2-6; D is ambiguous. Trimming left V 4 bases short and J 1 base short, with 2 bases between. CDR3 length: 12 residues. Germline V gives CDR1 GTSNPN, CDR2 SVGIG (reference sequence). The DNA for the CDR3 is TGTGCCTGGACTTCTGGGGCCAACGTCCTGACTTTC. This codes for CAWTSGANVLTF.

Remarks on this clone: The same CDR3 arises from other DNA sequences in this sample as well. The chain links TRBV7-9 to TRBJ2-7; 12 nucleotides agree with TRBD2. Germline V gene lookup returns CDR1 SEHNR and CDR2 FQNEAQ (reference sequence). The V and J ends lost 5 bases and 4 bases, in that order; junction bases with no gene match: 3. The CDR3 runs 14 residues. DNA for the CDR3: TGTGCCAGCAGCCTTGGACTAGCGGGATACGAGCAGTACTTC. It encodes CASSLGLAGYEQYF.

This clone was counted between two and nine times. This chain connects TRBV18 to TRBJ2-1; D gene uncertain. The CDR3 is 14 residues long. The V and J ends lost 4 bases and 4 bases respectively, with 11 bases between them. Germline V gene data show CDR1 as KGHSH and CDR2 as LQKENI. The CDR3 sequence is CASSLDGVYNEQFF. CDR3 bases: TGTGCCAGCTCACTGGACGGTGTTTACAATGAGCAGTTCTTC.

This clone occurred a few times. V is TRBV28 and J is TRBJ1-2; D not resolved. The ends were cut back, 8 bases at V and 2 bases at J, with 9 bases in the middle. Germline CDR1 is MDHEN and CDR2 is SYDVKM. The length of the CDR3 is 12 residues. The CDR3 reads CASESANYGYTF. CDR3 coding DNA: TGTGCCAGCGAGTCGGCCAACTATGGCTACACCTTC.

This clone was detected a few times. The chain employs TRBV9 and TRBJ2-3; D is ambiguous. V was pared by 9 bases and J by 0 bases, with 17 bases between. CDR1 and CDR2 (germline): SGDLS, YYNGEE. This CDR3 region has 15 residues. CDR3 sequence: CATTTSTVSTDTQYF. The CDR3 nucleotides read TGTGCCACAACGACCTCGACTGTTAGCACAGATACGCAGTATTTT.

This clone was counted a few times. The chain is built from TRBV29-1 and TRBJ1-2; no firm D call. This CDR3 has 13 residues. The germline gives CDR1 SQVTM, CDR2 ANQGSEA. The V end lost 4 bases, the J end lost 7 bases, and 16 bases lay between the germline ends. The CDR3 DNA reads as TGCAGCGTTGTCGCGCCGGGCCCGGGTGGCTACACCTTC. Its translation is CSVVAPGPGGYTF.

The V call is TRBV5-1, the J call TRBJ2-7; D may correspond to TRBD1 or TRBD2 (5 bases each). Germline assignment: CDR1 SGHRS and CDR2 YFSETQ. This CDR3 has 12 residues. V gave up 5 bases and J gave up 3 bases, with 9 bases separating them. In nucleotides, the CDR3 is TGCGCCAGCAGTGCAGGGAGCTACGAGCAGTACTTC. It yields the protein CASSAGSYEQYF.

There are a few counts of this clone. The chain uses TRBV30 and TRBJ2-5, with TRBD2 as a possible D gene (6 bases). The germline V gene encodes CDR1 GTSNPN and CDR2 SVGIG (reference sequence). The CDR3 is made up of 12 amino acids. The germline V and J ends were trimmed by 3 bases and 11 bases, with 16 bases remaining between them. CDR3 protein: CAWSPGRWEQYF. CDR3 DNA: TGTGCCTGGAGCCCAGGGAGGTGGGAGCAGTACTTC.

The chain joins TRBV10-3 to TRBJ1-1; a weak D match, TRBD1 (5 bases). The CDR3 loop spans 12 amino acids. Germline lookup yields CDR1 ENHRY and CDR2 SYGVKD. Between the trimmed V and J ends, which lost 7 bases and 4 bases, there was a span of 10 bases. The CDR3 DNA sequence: TGTGCCATCAAGGGGATGAGCACTGAAGCTTTCTTT. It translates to CAIKGMSTEAFF.

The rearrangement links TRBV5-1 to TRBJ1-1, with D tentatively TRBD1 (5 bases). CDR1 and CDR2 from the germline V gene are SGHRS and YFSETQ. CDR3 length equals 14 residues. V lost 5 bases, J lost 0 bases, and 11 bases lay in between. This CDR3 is CASSLQAMNTEAFF. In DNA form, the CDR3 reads TGCGCCAGCAGTTTACAGGCTATGAACACTGAAGCTTTCTTT.

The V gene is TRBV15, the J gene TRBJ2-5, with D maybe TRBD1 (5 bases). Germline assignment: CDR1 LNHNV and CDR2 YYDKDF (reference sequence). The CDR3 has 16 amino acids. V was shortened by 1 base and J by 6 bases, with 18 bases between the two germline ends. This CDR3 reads CATSRGQLRPPQTQYF. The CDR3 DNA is TGTGCCACCAGCAGAGGACAGTTAAGGCCGCCGCAGACCCAGTACTTC.

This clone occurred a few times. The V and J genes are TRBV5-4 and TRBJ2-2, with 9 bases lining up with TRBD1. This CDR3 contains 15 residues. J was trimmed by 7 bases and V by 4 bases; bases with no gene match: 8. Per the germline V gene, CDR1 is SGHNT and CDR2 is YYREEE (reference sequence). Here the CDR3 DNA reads TGTGCCAGCAGCGGAGGGACAGGGACGGTCGGGGAGCTGTTTTTT. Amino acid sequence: CASSGGTGTVGELFF.

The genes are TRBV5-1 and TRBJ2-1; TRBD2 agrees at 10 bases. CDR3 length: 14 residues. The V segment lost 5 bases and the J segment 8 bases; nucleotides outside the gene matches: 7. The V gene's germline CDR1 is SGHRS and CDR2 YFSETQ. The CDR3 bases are TGCGCCAGCAGTAGAGCGGGAGGGCCGGATGAGCAGTTCTTC. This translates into CASSRAGGPDEQFF.